This entry lists 29 T cell receptor beta chains sequenced from one sample in a study of blood T cell repertoires in COVID-19. Here immunoSEQ multiplex PCR was the method, and the copy in TCRdb shows in-frame clones only, minus some. Found here are 120,000 or so clones, roughly 80% of them singletons; the top ten hold 12%. The specimen was peripheral blood. The receptor set was obtained from a young woman who had recovered from COVID-19.

CDR3 region: CASGLGQGGRSGNTIYF. The CDR3 nucleotides are TGTGCTAGTGGTTTGGGACAGGGAGGCCGATCTGGAAACACCATATATTTT. The chain couples TRBV12-5 to TRBJ1-3, with 7 bases identical to TRBD1. The CDR3 contains 17 residues. The V gene end was trimmed by 1 base and the J gene end by 1 base; junction bases not matched to a gene: 7. CDR1 is LGHNT and CDR2 is FRNRAP in the germline V gene.

This rearrangement joins TRBV5-1 to TRBJ1-5, with 7 bases aligning to TRBD1. Germline CDR1 and CDR2: SGHRS and YFSETQ. Trimming cost V 4 bases and J 2 bases; bases outside gene matches: 6. This CDR3 is built from 15 residues. The chain's CDR3 is CASSRTTGGNQPQHF. DNA of the CDR3: TGCGCCAGCAGCCGTACTACAGGGGGCAATCAGCCCCAGCATTTT.

On this clone itself: Other nucleotide sequences from this sample produce the same CDR3. This chain connects TRBV9 to TRBJ1-1, with unresolved D. The CDR3 has 13 residues. Germline V lookup: CDR1 SGDLS, CDR2 YYNGEE. V shed 0 bases and J shed 3 bases, with 6 bases lying between them. CDR3 in DNA: TGTGCCAGCAGCGTAGGCCCGGACACTGAAGCTTTCTTT. It translates to CASSVGPDTEAFF.

The chain uses TRBV19 and TRBJ1-6; the D is unclear. The CDR3 runs 14 residues. Germline CDR1 reads LNHDA; CDR2 reads SQIVND (reference sequence). V was pared by 3 bases and J by 7 bases, with 10 bases between. CDR3 loop: CASSISQWNSPLHF. In nucleotides, the CDR3 is TGTGCCAGTAGTATCAGTCAGTGGAATTCACCCCTCCACTTT.

The V gene is TRBV27, the J gene TRBJ1-1, with D tentatively TRBD1 (6 bases). The V gene lost 6 bases and the J gene lost 0 bases, with 11 bases spanning the gap. CDR1 and CDR2 (germline): MNHEY, SMNVEV (reference sequence). The CDR3 runs to 14 residues. This CDR3 is CASSHGQMNTEAFF. CDR3 bases: TGTGCCAGCAGCCATGGACAGATGAACACTGAAGCTTTCTTT.

The chain recombines TRBV19 with TRBJ2-7, with D possibly being TRBD2 (5 bases). Trimming pared 3 bases from V and 7 bases from J, leaving 16 bases between. The CDR3 consists of 14 residues. CDR1 is LNHDA, CDR2 SQIVND, per germline (reference sequence). CDR3 protein: CASSIGGPPGEQYF. The CDR3 DNA sequence: TGTGCCAGTAGTATTGGTGGGCCCCCGGGAGAGCAGTACTTC.

The chain has TRBV6-6 and TRBJ2-1, with 9 bases that match TRBD2. Germline values: CDR1 MNHNY, CDR2 SVGAGI (reference sequence). With 8 bases clipped from V and 5 bases from J, the junction kept 4 bases outside the gene matches. This CDR3 comprises 13 residues. In DNA, the CDR3 is TGTGCCAGCGCTAGCGGGGTGAACAATGAGCAGTTCTTC. Translating it yields CASASGVNNEQFF.

This clone was seen a handful of times. J is TRBJ1-1 and V is TRBV6-5; D may be TRBD1 (5 bases). The CDR3 has 13 residues. Germline V gene sequence: CDR1 MNHEY, CDR2 SVGAGI. V was trimmed by 5 bases and J by 4 bases, leaving 11 bases between them. CDR3 in amino acids: CASSNQGITEAFF. The CDR3 DNA reads TGTGCCAGCAGTAATCAGGGTATCACTGAAGCTTTCTTT.

The chain carries TRBV7-9 and TRBJ1-6, with D possibly TRBD1 on 5 matching bases. The germline CDR1 and CDR2 sequences are SEHNR and FQNEAQ (reference sequence). V lost 4 bases, J lost 7 bases, and 8 bases lay in between. CDR3 length: 13 residues. The CDR3 sequence: CASSSRGNSPLHF. The DNA for the CDR3 is TGTGCCAGCAGCTCCCGGGGGAATTCACCCCTCCACTTT.

The chain couples TRBV3-1 (or the pseudogene TRBV3-2) to TRBJ1-4; a possible D gene is TRBD1 (6 bases). This CDR3 region has 14 residues. Deletions cut 6 bases from V and 8 bases from J, with 16 bases between. CDR1 and CDR2 from the germline V gene are LGHDT and YNNKEL (reference sequence). The chain's CDR3 is CASRGHRVQEKLFF. For the CDR3, the DNA is TGTGCCAGCAGGGGGCACAGGGTCCAAGAAAAACTGTTTTTT.

The chain has TRBV18 and TRBJ1-4, with 8 bases fitting TRBD1. Losses at the gene ends were 3 bases for V and 4 bases for J; bases not matched to a gene: 7. This CDR3 comprises 16 residues. In germline, CDR1 is KGHSH, CDR2 LQKENI. The CDR3 sequence: CASSPQTGEINEKLFF. The CDR3 region has the DNA TGTGCCAGCTCACCCCAGACAGGGGAGATTAATGAAAAACTGTTTTTT.

The V and J genes are TRBV6-5 and TRBJ2-5; 7 positions match TRBD1. The CDR3 sequence is 14 residues long. Germline CDR1 and CDR2: MNHEY and SVGAGI. V was pared by 5 bases and J by 0 bases, with 3 bases of the junction left unmatched. CDR3 residues: CASSPTGNQETQYF. The CDR3 DNA sequence: TGTGCCAGCAGTCCGACAGGGAACCAAGAGACCCAGTACTTC.

This rearrangement joins TRBV6-5 to TRBJ1-1, with D hard to call. The CDR3 runs 13 residues. Germline CDR1 and CDR2: MNHEY and SVGAGI. V was pared by 5 bases and J by 0 bases, with 7 bases between. This CDR3 reads CASSPTVNTEAFF. The CDR3 coding sequence is TGTGCCAGCAGTCCTACAGTGAACACTGAAGCTTTCTTT.

The genes are TRBV6-4 and TRBJ1-5; D is possibly TRBD1 (6 bases). This CDR3 contains 13 residues. The V gene lost 8 bases and the J gene lost 5 bases, with 13 bases spanning the gap. From germline, CDR1 is MRHNA and CDR2 SNTAGT. CDR3 protein: CASAGERDQPQHF. CDR3 DNA: TGTGCCAGCGCAGGGGAGAGGGATCAGCCCCAGCATTTT.

This chain links TRBV4-2 with TRBJ2-7; TRBD2 matches 11 bases. V shed 5 bases and J 6 bases; nucleotides not matched to a gene: 9. This CDR3 has 15 amino acids. Germline V gives CDR1 LGHNA, CDR2 YNFKEQ. The CDR3 DNA reads TGTGCCAGCAGCTCCTTAGCGGGAGGGCGGTCCGAGCAGTACTTC. It is translated as CASSSLAGGRSEQYF.

This rearrangement joins TRBV5-6 to TRBJ1-5; tentatively, D is TRBD1 (6 bases). The CDR3 runs 14 residues. CDR1 and CDR2 (germline): SGHDT, YYEEEE. V was trimmed by 2 bases and J by 5 bases, leaving 11 bases between them. CDR3 nucleotides: TGTGCCAGCAGCTTAAGGACAGTGGATCAGCCCCAGCATTTT. Translating it yields CASSLRTVDQPQHF.

The chain uses TRBV7-2 and TRBJ2-7; D remains ambiguous. The ends were cut back, 1 base at V and 8 bases at J, with 12 bases in the middle. The germline CDR1 and CDR2 sequences are SGHTA and FQGNSA. The CDR3 is made up of 13 amino acids. The CDR3 DNA reads as TGTGCCAGCAGCTTAGTAACGATGGCCAAGCAGTACTTC. It yields the protein CASSLVTMAKQYF.

This chain connects TRBV18 to TRBJ2-7; tentatively, D is TRBD1 (5 bases). The CDR3 is made up of 14 amino acids. Germline V gene data show CDR1 as KGHSH and CDR2 as LQKENI. With 6 bases removed from V and 2 bases from J, the gap between germline ends came to 14 bases. CDR3 sequence: CASSWGTSTYEQYF. DNA for the CDR3: TGTGCCAGCTCTTGGGGCACCTCGACCTACGAGCAGTACTTC.

This chain uses TRBV7-9 with TRBJ2-3; 11 bases match TRBD1. The CDR3 is 15 residues long. The germline V gene encodes CDR1 SEHNR and CDR2 FQNEAQ (reference sequence). V was pared by 5 bases and J by 6 bases, with 7 bases of the junction left unmatched. DNA for the CDR3: TGTGCCAGCAGCCCCGGACAGGGGGCGCCCGATACGCAGTATTTT. It encodes CASSPGQGAPDTQYF.

The chain joins TRBV3-1 (or the pseudogene TRBV3-2) to TRBJ2-5, with TRBD2 as a possible D gene (5 bases). CDR3 length: 15 amino acids. Germline V CDR1 and CDR2: LGHDT, YNNKEL (reference sequence). Deletions cut 1 base from V and 5 bases from J, with 14 bases between. CDR3 residues: CASSQVAWRSETQYF. The CDR3 DNA reads as TGTGCCAGCAGCCAAGTAGCATGGAGGTCCGAGACCCAGTACTTC.

The J gene is TRBJ1-5, the V gene TRBV19; D not resolved. The V end was cut by 7 bases, the J end by 3 bases, with 13 bases between. This CDR3 has 14 amino acids. Germline loops: CDR1 LNHDA, CDR2 SQIVND (reference sequence). CDR3 amino acids: CASTLGGINQPQHF. Here the CDR3 DNA reads TGTGCCAGTACCCTGGGCGGGATCAATCAGCCCCAGCATTTT.

The rearrangement uses TRBV6-4 and TRBJ2-1, with 10 bases lining up with TRBD2. The CDR3 sequence is 19 residues long. CDR1 and CDR2 (germline): MRHNA, SNTAGT. V gave up 0 bases and J gave up 1 base; unmatched junction bases: 9. CDR3 DNA: TGTGCCAGCAGTGACTCTGTCAGGGTGGGACTAGCGTCCTACAATGAGCAGTTCTTC. It yields the protein CASSDSVRVGLASYNEQFF.

V is TRBV7-9 and J is TRBJ1-1; TRBD1 might be the D (5 bases). Per the germline V gene, CDR1 is SEHNR and CDR2 is FQNEAQ (reference sequence). V lost 1 base to trimming and J lost 1 base, with 22 bases between them. CDR3 length equals 19 residues. CDR3 amino acids: CASSLVRRLADKSNTEAFF. CDR3 DNA sequence: TGTGCCAGCAGCTTAGTACGCAGATTGGCGGACAAATCGAACACTGAAGCTTTCTTT.

V is TRBV6-4 and J is TRBJ1-2, with D possibly TRBD1 on 5 matching bases. Trimming took 2 bases from V and 7 from J, leaving 8 bases between them. The CDR3 sequence is 12 residues long. The germline CDR1 and CDR2 sequences are MRHNA and SNTAGT. The CDR3 sequence: CASSDPGFGYTF. The CDR3 coding sequence is TGTGCCAGCAGTGACCCAGGGTTTGGCTACACCTTC.

CDR3 sequence: CAWSVRGTNEKLFF. For the CDR3, the DNA is TGTGCCTGGAGTGTACGGGGGACGAATGAAAAACTGTTTTTT. V gene TRBV30 combines with J gene TRBJ1-4; D is perhaps TRBD1 (5 bases). CDR1 and CDR2 (germline): GTSNPN, SVGIG (reference sequence). The CDR3 spans 14 residues. V was trimmed by 0 bases and J by 5 bases, leaving 10 bases between them.

The J gene is TRBJ2-7, the V gene TRBV7-9; a weak D match, TRBD2 (6 bases). This CDR3 spans 16 amino acids. Germline-derived CDR1 and CDR2 are SEHNR and FQNEAQ (reference sequence). Trimming pared 5 bases from V and 6 bases from J, leaving 23 bases between. The DNA of the CDR3 is TGTGCCAGCAGCCCTTACGGGGCTAGCGCGGCCACCGAGCAGTACTTC. Translating gives CASSPYGASAATEQYF.

This clone was counted a single time. The CDR3 spells CASSLFGQGDTQYF. The CDR3 coding sequence is TGTGCCAGCAGCCTCTTTGGACAGGGGGATACGCAGTATTTT. The V and J genes are TRBV3-1 (or the pseudogene TRBV3-2) and TRBJ2-3, with 9 positions matching TRBD1. Losses at the gene ends were 4 bases for V and 6 bases for J; bases not matched to a gene: 5. The CDR3 has 14 amino acids. Germline V gives CDR1 LGHDT, CDR2 YNNKEL (reference sequence).

The chain uses TRBV18 and TRBJ2-1; no clear D. Germline CDR1 is KGHSH and CDR2 is LQKENI. The germline V and J ends were trimmed by 2 bases and 7 bases, with 6 bases remaining between them. The CDR3 contains 12 residues. In DNA form, the CDR3 reads TGTGCCAGCTCACCAGTGCGGAATGAGCAGTTCTTC. Translation: CASSPVRNEQFF.

The chain uses TRBV2 and TRBJ2-3; D unclear. Germline CDR1 and CDR2: SNHLY and FYNNEI. The CDR3 loop spans 16 amino acids. V was shortened by 0 bases and J by 0 bases, with 10 bases between the two germline ends. CDR3 nucleotides: TGTGCCAGCAGTGAAGCCGCGCGGCCCAGCACAGATACGCAGTATTTT. Protein sequence: CASSEAARPSTDTQYF.